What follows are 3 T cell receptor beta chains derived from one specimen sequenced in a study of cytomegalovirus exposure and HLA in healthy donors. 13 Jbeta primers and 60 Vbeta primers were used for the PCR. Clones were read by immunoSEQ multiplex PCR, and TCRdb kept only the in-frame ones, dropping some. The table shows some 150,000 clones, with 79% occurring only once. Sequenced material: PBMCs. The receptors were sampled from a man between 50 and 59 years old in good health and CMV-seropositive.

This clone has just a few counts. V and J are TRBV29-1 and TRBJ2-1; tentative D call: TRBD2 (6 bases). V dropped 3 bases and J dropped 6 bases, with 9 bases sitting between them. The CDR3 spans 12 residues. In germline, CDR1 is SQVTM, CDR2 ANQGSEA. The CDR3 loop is CSVDWGVNEQFF. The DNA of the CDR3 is TGCAGCGTTGATTGGGGGGTCAATGAGCAGTTCTTC.

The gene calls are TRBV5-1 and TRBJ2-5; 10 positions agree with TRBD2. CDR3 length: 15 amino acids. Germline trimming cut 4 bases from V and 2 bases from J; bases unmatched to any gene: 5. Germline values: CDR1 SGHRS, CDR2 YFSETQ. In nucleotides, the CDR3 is TGCGCCAGCAGCCAAGGACTAGCGGAACAAGAGACCCAGTACTTC. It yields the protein CASSQGLAEQETQYF. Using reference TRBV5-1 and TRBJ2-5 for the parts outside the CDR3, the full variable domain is KAGVTQTPRYLIKTRGQQVTLSCSPISGHRSVSWYQQTPGQGLQFLFEYFSETQRNKGNFPGRFSGRQFSNSRSEMNVSTLELGDSALYLCASSQGLAEQETQYFGPGTRLLVL.

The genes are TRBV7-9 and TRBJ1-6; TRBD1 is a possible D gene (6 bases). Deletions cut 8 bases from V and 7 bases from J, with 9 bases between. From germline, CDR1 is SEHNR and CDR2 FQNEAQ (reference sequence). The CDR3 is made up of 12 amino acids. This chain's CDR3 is CASGRGNSPLHF. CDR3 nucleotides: TGTGCCAGCGGGAGGGGGAATTCACCCCTCCACTTT.